Below are 16 T cell receptor beta chains sequenced from a single sample in a study of T-cell reconstitution after alpha-beta-depleted transplantation in children. This sample's TCRbeta library carried unique molecular identifier barcodes. One entry per CDR3 protein, called by TCRdb with MiXCR from the PCR reads. The sample has around 93,000 distinct CDR3 sequences, roughly 8.4% seen once. The sample consisted of PBMCs from the stem cell graft donor, taken from the stem cell graft. These receptors were obtained from a human donor who donated a stem cell graft to a child with congenital amegakaryocytic thrombocytopenia.

This clonotype was detected many times. This chain uses TRBV5-1 with TRBJ2-5; a possible D gene is TRBD1 (6 bases). V shed 4 bases and J shed 4 bases, with 17 bases lying between them. CDR3 size: 15 residues. Germline V CDR1 and CDR2: SGHRS, YFSETQ. The CDR3: CASSLGQIVVETQYF. The CDR3 nucleotides are TGCGCCAGCAGCCTTGGACAGATAGTTGTAGAGACCCAGTACTTC.

In its sample, this clonotype was seen a few times. The CDR3 loop is CASSLREETQYF. The CDR3 nucleotides read TGTGCCAGCAGCTTGAGGGAGGAGACCCAGTACTTC. The chain carries TRBV7-9 and TRBJ2-5; TRBD2 might be the D (5 bases). Germline CDR1 SEHNR, CDR2 FQNEAQ (reference sequence). The CDR3 runs 12 residues. The V gene lost 3 bases and the J gene lost 5 bases, with 7 bases spanning the gap.

This clonotype was seen repeatedly, ten times or more. The chain combines TRBV6-2 or TRBV6-3 with TRBJ2-2, with unresolved D. CDR1 is MNHEY and CDR2 is SVGEGT in the germline V gene. V was cut by 7 bases and J by 7 bases, with 10 bases left in between. The CDR3 consists of 12 residues. CDR3 sequence: CASTNPGGELFF. The CDR3 DNA sequence: TGTGCCAGCACCAACCCGGGCGGGGAGCTGTTTTTT.

This clonotype showed up many times. The chain joins TRBV4-2 to TRBJ2-7, with unresolved D. The CDR3 is 15 amino acids. Trimming removed 0 bases from V and 5 bases from J, with 14 bases in between. Per germline, CDR1 LGHNA and CDR2 YNFKEQ. The CDR3 bases are TGTGCCAGCAGCCAAGAGTATGGCAGATACAACGAGCAGTACTTC. Its translation: CASSQEYGRYNEQYF.

This clonotype was found a few times. A much larger clone differs by one base, so this may be a read error. The chain carries TRBV20-1 and TRBJ2-6; perhaps TRBD1 as D (5 bases). The CDR3 has 16 amino acids. Germline assignment: CDR1 DFQATT and CDR2 SNEGSKA (reference sequence). The CDR3 loop reads CSARDWRLSGANGLTF. CDR3 DNA: TGCAGTGCTAGAGATTGGAGACTCTCTGGGGCCAACGGCCTGACTTTC.

At least ten counts were recorded for this clonotype. V and J are TRBV27 and TRBJ1-2; D is unresolved. V shed 5 bases and J shed 8 bases, with 21 bases lying between them. CDR3 length equals 15 residues. The germline CDR1 and CDR2 sequences are MNHEY and SMNVEV (reference sequence). CDR3 sequence reads: CASSPPSAGFSGYTF. In DNA, the CDR3 is TGTGCCAGCAGTCCTCCCTCCGCCGGGTTTAGCGGCTACACCTTC.

This clonotype was seen many times. The chain combines TRBV20-1 with TRBJ2-1, with D unresolved. CDR3 size: 12 residues. Germline V gene lookup returns CDR1 DFQATT and CDR2 SNEGSKA (reference sequence). V dropped 6 bases and J dropped 7 bases, with 13 bases sitting between them. Here the CDR3 reads CSASLGPNEQFF. DNA of the CDR3: TGCAGTGCGTCTCTAGGCCCTAATGAGCAGTTCTTC.

By proportion, this clonotype is medium-sized (0.01 to 0.1%). The chain couples TRBV5-1 to TRBJ1-2; D is uncertain. Germline assignment: CDR1 SGHRS and CDR2 YFSETQ. Trimming stripped 0 bases from V and 2 bases from J, with 2 bases between. The CDR3 loop spans 12 amino acids. CDR3 sequence: CASSLDNYGYTF. The DNA of the CDR3 is TGCGCCAGCAGCTTGGACAACTATGGCTACACCTTC.

This chain joins TRBV5-1 and TRBJ2-7; no clear D gene. CDR3 size: 14 residues. Trimming took off 7 bases at V and 7 bases at J, with 21 bases between the two ends. The germline gives CDR1 SGHRS, CDR2 YFSETQ. In nucleotides, the CDR3 is TGCGCCAGCTCGCCTGGGGTCGAATTAGGGGAGCAGTACTTC. Encoded protein: CASSPGVELGEQYF.

This clonotype was seen repeatedly, ten times or more. The chain combines TRBV20-1 with TRBJ2-1, with 9 bases lining up with TRBD1. In germline, CDR1 is DFQATT, CDR2 SNEGSKA (reference sequence). CDR3 length: 15 residues. The junction had 7 bases not matched to a gene; V was cut back by 3 bases and J by 4 bases. The CDR3 DNA sequence: TGCAGTGCTAGGGGGGGGACAGGGCTATACAATGAGCAGTTCTTC. It codes for CSARGGTGLYNEQFF.

This clonotype was picked up many times. J is TRBJ2-1 and V is TRBV11-2; TRBD1 agrees at 9 bases. CDR1 and CDR2 (germline): SGHAT, FQNNGV. Trimming took 2 bases from V and 5 from J; bases not matched to a gene: 7. This CDR3 is built from 16 residues. CDR3 in DNA: TGTGCCAGCAGCTTATATACAGGGGGCAACAACAATGAGCAGTTCTTC. As protein: CASSLYTGGNNNEQFF.

At least ten counts were recorded for this clonotype. The chain carries TRBV5-6 and TRBJ1-6; TRBD1 agrees at 9 bases. With 6 bases clipped from V and 7 bases from J, the junction kept 5 bases outside the gene matches. CDR1 is SGHDT and CDR2 is YYEEEE in the germline V gene. This CDR3 contains 14 residues. The CDR3 reads CASNQDRGNSPLHF. For the CDR3, the DNA is TGTGCCAGCAACCAAGACAGGGGGAATTCACCCCTCCACTTT.

This clonotype was detected only a few times. The chain combines TRBV27 with TRBJ2-7; 9 bases map to TRBD1. Germline values: CDR1 MNHEY, CDR2 SMNVEV (reference sequence). J gave up 4 bases and V 3 bases, and 10 bases lay outside the gene matches. The CDR3 has 16 residues. The CDR3 DNA is TGTGCCAGCAGTTTTGCCCATTCGGGACAGGGTTACGAGCAGTACTTC. This encodes CASSFAHSGQGYEQYF.

This clonotype was seen at least ten times. The chain links TRBV5-1 to TRBJ1-5, with D uncertain. The CDR3 consists of 15 residues. The ends were cut back, 1 base at V and 2 bases at J, with 10 bases in the middle. The germline CDR1 and CDR2 sequences are SGHRS and YFSETQ. CDR3 protein: CASSLSPGGNQPQHF. CDR3 nucleotides: TGCGCCAGCAGCTTGTCTCCTGGCGGCAATCAGCCCCAGCATTTT. The variable domain in full, completed from reference TRBV5-1 and TRBJ1-5, reads KAGVTQTPRYLIKTRGQQVTLSCSPISGHRSVSWYQQTPGQGLQFLFEYFSETQRNKGNFPGRFSGRQFSNSRSEMNVSTLELGDSALYLCASSLSPGGNQPQHFGDGTRLSIL.

Many counts were recorded for this clonotype. The J gene is TRBJ2-5, the V gene TRBV7-2; D is unresolved. This CDR3 is 13 amino acids long. V was shortened by 5 bases and J by 1 base, with 8 bases between the two germline ends. CDR1 and CDR2 (germline): SGHTA, FQGNSA. This chain's CDR3 is CASSRGPQETQYF. DNA of the CDR3: TGTGCCAGCAGCCGAGGTCCCCAAGAGACCCAGTACTTC.

This clonotype was seen many times. J is TRBJ2-5 and V is TRBV12-3 or TRBV12-4; 7 bases are shared with TRBD1. The CDR3 is made up of 14 amino acids. The V and J ends lost 6 bases and 5 bases, in that order; junction bases with no gene match: 9. The CDR3 nucleotides read TGTGCCAGCAGCGCTTCCGGGACAGTGGAGACCCAGTACTTC. Translating it yields CASSASGTVETQYF.